The rows below give T cell receptor beta chains drawn from one sample of a study of T cells in Graves' hyperthyroidism and ophthalmopathy. Using its own MiXCR run on the multiplex PCR reads, TCRdb lists one record per CDR3 protein. The sample lists around 420,000 distinct CDR3 sequences, about a sixth occurring once. Sequences were obtained from blood. Receptors originate from a woman aged 18-29 years with Graves' hyperthyroidism. Each CDR3 is given with its conserved first and last residue. The D gene is left open where the match is weak. The size of a clone is reported for some rows only, either as once, few or many, or as a class for expanded clones.

clone size	V gene	J gene	D gene	CDR3 DNA	CDR3 protein
many	TRBV6-5	TRBJ2-7	NA	TGTGCCAGCAGTTACTGGGCAGGGAGCTCCTACGAGCAGTACTTC	CASSYWAGSSYEQYF
many	TRBV10-3	TRBJ2-3	NA	TGTGCCATCAGTGAGTCGAGGGGGACCAGCACAGATACGCAGTATTTT	CAISESRGTSTDTQYF
many	TRBV13	TRBJ1-2	NA	TGTGCCAGCAGCCAAGGTTGGGGGGCGGTATGGAATGGCTACACCTTC	CASSQGWGAVWNGYTF
NA	TRBV10-3	TRBJ1-1	NA	TGTGCCACCAAGAAGGACACTGAAGCTTTCTTT	CATKKDTEAFF
NA	TRBV30	TRBJ2-7	NA	TGTGCCTGGAGATACAAGAGCTCCTACGAGCAGTACTTC	CAWRYKSSYEQYF
many	TRBV2	TRBJ1-2	NA	TGTGCCAGCAGTTTGGCCCCCTATGGCTACACCTTC	CASSLAPYGYTF
many	TRBV18	TRBJ2-1	NA	TGTGCCAGCTCACGATCCGGGCCACCCTACAATGAGCAGTTCTTC	CASSRSGPPYNEQFF
many	TRBV20-1	TRBJ2-3	TRBD2	TGCAGTGCTAGAATAGCGGGGTTGGGTACAGATACGCAGTATTTT	CSARIAGLGTDTQYF
many	TRBV12-3/TRBV12-4	TRBJ2-2	TRBD2	TGTGCCAGCAGTTCGGGACTAGCGGGAGCCTGGGCTGGGGAGCTGTTTTTT	CASSSGLAGAWAGELFF
many	TRBV12-5	TRBJ2-7	NA	TGTGCTAGTGGTGGGATCCCCTACGAGCAGTACTTC	CASGGIPYEQYF
many	TRBV9	TRBJ2-1	NA	TGTGCCAGCAGCGCCGGGACCCACAATGAGCAGTTCTTC	CASSAGTHNEQFF
many	TRBV20-1	TRBJ2-3	TRBD2	TGCAGTGCGCTGAGAGGGGCGGGAGGGTTTGAGACAGATACGCAGTATTTT	CSALRGAGGFETDTQYF
many	TRBV29-1	TRBJ2-1	TRBD1	TGCAGCGTTGATACCGGGACAGGGGTCAATGAGCAGTTCTTC	CSVDTGTGVNEQFF
many	TRBV12-5	TRBJ2-1	NA	TGTGCTAGTGGTGACGGGTCCAGGGGCTCCTACAATGAGCAGTTCTTC	CASGDGSRGSYNEQFF
many	TRBV4-1	TRBJ1-3	NA	TGCGCCAGCAGCCAAGGACGGATCTCTGGAAACACCATATATTTT	CASSQGRISGNTIYF
many	TRBV28	TRBJ2-7	NA	TGTGCCAGCAGTCTCCACGACGTTTCCTACGAGCAGTACTTC	CASSLHDVSYEQYF
NA	TRBV19	TRBJ1-1	NA	TGTGCCAGTAGTATGGTCGCCAGGGTCAAAACTGAAGCTTTCTTT	CASSMVARVKTEAFF
many	TRBV12-3/TRBV12-4	TRBJ2-1	TRBD2	TGTGCCAGCATCTTGAGCGGGGGGCTCTACAATGAGCAGTTCTTC	CASILSGGLYNEQFF
many	TRBV5-1	TRBJ2-7	TRBD2	TGCGCCAGCAGCCATTCCGTCCTAGCGGGAGGTAACGAGCAGTACTTC	CASSHSVLAGGNEQYF
NA	TRBV7-9	TRBJ2-7	NA	TGTGCCAGCAGCTTATTTGACGGCGGAGGCTACGAGCAGTACTTC	CASSLFDGGGYEQYF
many	TRBV20-1	TRBJ2-5	NA	TGCAGGGGTGGGCGGGGGCCTCAAGAGACCCAGTACTTC	CRGGRGPQETQYF
many	TRBV10-3	TRBJ2-3	TRBD2	TGTGCCATCAGAGAGACTAGCGGGAGGGTAGCAGATACGCAGTATTTT	CAIRETSGRVADTQYF
many	TRBV10-3	TRBJ1-2	NA	TGTGCCATCAGTGAGGACACGACCTATGGCTACACCTTC	CAISEDTTYGYTF
few	TRBV20-1	TRBJ2-1	TRBD2	TGCAGTGCTACCGGTCTCGCGGGAGGGCTCGGCAATGAGCAGTTCTTC	CSATGLAGGLGNEQFF
many	TRBV28	TRBJ2-7	TRBD1	TGTGCCAGCAGCCCCTCAGGGGGCCCCTACGAGCAGTACTTC	CASSPSGGPYEQYF
many	TRBV20-1	TRBJ1-2	NA	TGCAGTGCCCTAGACAGGGGCTACACCTTC	CSALDRGYTF
NA	TRBV10-3	TRBJ2-2	NA	TGTGCCCTGAAGGACGGAAACACCGGGGAGCTGTTTTTT	CALKDGNTGELFF
many	TRBV19	TRBJ2-7	NA	TGTGCCAGTAGGGGGATAGGGGCCCCCGAGCAGTACTTC	CASRGIGAPEQYF
many	TRBV28	TRBJ2-7	NA	TGTGCCAGCAGTTTGGGCCGGCTGGCGGGGGCCCGGGGGGAGCAGTACTTC	CASSLGRLAGARGEQYF
many	TRBV7-3	TRBJ2-1	NA	TGTGCCAGCAGCCTACCCCGGACTCCGATTCCGCACAATGAGCAGTTCTTC	CASSLPRTPIPHNEQFF
many	TRBV20-1	TRBJ1-1	NA	TGCAGTGCTAGAGATTCTGTAGACAACACTGAAGCTTTCTTT	CSARDSVDNTEAFF
many	TRBV11-3	TRBJ2-2	NA	TGTGCCAGCAGCTTAGGGGCAATCGCCACAACCGGGGAGCTGTTTTTT	CASSLGAIATTGELFF
many	TRBV6-6	TRBJ2-3	TRBD2	TGTGCCAGCAGTTACCCGACTAGCGGGAGTTCTCTGGATACGCAGTATTTT	CASSYPTSGSSLDTQYF
NA	TRBV20-1	TRBJ2-1	TRBD2	TGCAGTGCTGTAAGCGGGGGGGCTATAGATGAGCAGTTCTTC	CSAVSGGAIDEQFF
few	TRBV7-3	TRBJ2-5	TRBD2	TGTGCCAGCAGCTTGGGGACTAGCAAGACCCAGTACTTC	CASSLGTSKTQYF
few	TRBV9	TRBJ2-2	NA	TGTGCCAGCAGGCCTCCCGCAAACACCGGGGAGCTGTTTTTT	CASRPPANTGELFF
many	TRBV20-1	TRBJ1-2	NA	TGCAGTGCGACCCCCGGGACGGTGTATGGCTACACCTTC	CSATPGTVYGYTF
NA	TRBV19	TRBJ2-7	NA	TGTGCCAGTAGTATGGAGACGGTTGGAGCCTACGAGCAGTACTTC	CASSMETVGAYEQYF
many	TRBV5-6	TRBJ2-1	TRBD1	TGTGCCAGCAGCCTGACAGGGGGGAATGAGCAGTTCTTC	CASSLTGGNEQFF
NA	TRBV4-1	TRBJ1-1	TRBD1	TGCGCCAGCAGCCAAGTTGGACAGGGGAACACTGAAGCTTTCTTT	CASSQVGQGNTEAFF
many	TRBV11-2	TRBJ2-1	NA	TGTGCCAGCAGCTTCCGACAGGTTTATGAGCAGTTCTTC	CASSFRQVYEQFF
many	TRBV20-1	TRBJ2-3	NA	TGCAGTGCTAGGGGGGTAGGCACAGATACGCAGTATTTT	CSARGVGTDTQYF
few	TRBV19	TRBJ1-5	NA	TGTGCCAGTAGTACTCGGGGCAGGGTAGGACGGCCCCAGCATTTT	CASSTRGRVGRPQHF
many	TRBV5-6	TRBJ2-2	TRBD2	TGTGCCAGCAGCCAAACTAGCGTCCCCGGGGAGCTGTTTTTT	CASSQTSVPGELFF
many	TRBV2	TRBJ2-3	TRBD2	TGTGCCAGCAGTGCTCTAGCGGGGGTCACAGATACGCAGTATTTT	CASSALAGVTDTQYF
many	TRBV20-1	TRBJ1-6	TRBD1	TGCAGTGCTAGAAATCCTCAAGCGACAGGGAATTCACCCCTCCACTTT	CSARNPQATGNSPLHF
NA	TRBV3-1	TRBJ2-7	NA	TGTGCCAACAGCCGGCGAGGGGCAGGGGGAGGCGAGCAGTACTTC	CANSRRGAGGGEQYF
NA	TRBV5-1	TRBJ2-3	NA	TGCGCCAGCAGCGGGGCCTACAGGTGGGATAGCACAGATACGCAGTATTTT	CASSGAYRWDSTDTQYF
NA	TRBV3-1	TRBJ2-1	NA	TGTGCCAGCAGCCAAGAGGTCTTTAACAATGAGCAGTTCTTC	CASSQEVFNNEQFF
NA	TRBV20-1	TRBJ1-2	TRBD1	TGCAGTGCTAGAGATGGGAGGGACAGAACCAGTAACTATGGCTACACCTTC	CSARDGRDRTSNYGYTF
many	TRBV5-1	TRBJ1-2	TRBD1	TGCGCCAGCAGCCCGGGACAGGGGGTTAATGGCTACACCTTC	CASSPGQGVNGYTF
many	TRBV2	TRBJ2-6	NA	TGTGCCAGCAGCCTCGGTGGAGGGGCCAACGTCCTGACTTTC	CASSLGGGANVLTF
many	TRBV18	TRBJ2-7	TRBD1	TGTGCCAGCTCACCTGCCGGGACAGGCGTCTACGAGCAGTACTTC	CASSPAGTGVYEQYF